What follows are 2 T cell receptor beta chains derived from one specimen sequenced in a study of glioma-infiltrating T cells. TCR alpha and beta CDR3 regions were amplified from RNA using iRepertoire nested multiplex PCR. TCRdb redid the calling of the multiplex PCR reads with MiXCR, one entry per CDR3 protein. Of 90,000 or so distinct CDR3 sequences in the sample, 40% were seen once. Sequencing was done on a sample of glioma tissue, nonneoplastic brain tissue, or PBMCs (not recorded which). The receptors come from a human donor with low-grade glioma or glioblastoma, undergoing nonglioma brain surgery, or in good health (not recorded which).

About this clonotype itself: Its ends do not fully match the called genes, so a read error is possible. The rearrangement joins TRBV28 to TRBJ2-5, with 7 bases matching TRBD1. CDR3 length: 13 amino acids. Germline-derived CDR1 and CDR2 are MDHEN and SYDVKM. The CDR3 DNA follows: TGTGCCAGCAGCCCCGGGACAGCCAAGACCCAATACTTC. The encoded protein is CASSPGTAKTQYF.

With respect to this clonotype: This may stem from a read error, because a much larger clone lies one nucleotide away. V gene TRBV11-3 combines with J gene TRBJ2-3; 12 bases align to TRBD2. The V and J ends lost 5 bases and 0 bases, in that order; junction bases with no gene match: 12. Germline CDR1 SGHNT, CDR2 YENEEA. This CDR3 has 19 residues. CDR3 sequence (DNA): TGTGCCAGCAGCACCCATTCTAGCGGGGGGGCTTCGAGCACAGATACGCAGTATTTT. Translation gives CASSTHSSGGASSTDTQYF.